Sequencing of this T cell receptor beta chain was carried out in a study of technical replicates of blood from a few donors. Sequenced by immunoSEQ multiplex PCR; TCRdb stores in-frame clones only, minus some. This table has just over 80,000 clones, around 96% appearing once. The CDR3 loop spans 11 amino acids. Germline assignment: CDR1 GTSNPN and CDR2 SVGIG (reference sequence). V dropped 3 bases and J dropped 0 bases, with 2 bases sitting between them. V usage is TRBV30 and J usage is TRBJ1-1; D is uncertain. The TCR sequence derives from a human donor in good health. Sequencing was done on a sample of T cells isolated from PBMCs. CDR3 region: CAWSMNTEAFF. The CDR3 DNA reads as TGTGCCTGGAGCATGAACACTGAAGCTTTCTTT.